Detailed here is one T cell receptor (beta chain). Its specificity is not known. After removal of 3 bases from V and 6 bases from J, the junction contained 10 bases not matched to a gene. The length of the CDR3 is 15 residues. The germline gives CDR1 SGHDN, CDR2 FVKESK. TCRdb analysed the 5' RACE reads with MiXCR anew, one entry per CDR3 protein. The table records 7,500 to 9,500 distinct CDR3 sequences, 9.6% of them present only once. Time point given: sample taken at primary tumor resection. This specimen comes from a study of spatial heterogeneity in lung cancer. Findings and limits, study-wide: Expanded intratumoral alpha and beta TCR counts tracked tumor mutation counts.

This clonotype originated in a male donor with early-stage non-small cell lung cancer. The V and J genes are TRBV14 and TRBJ2-7, with TRBD2 matching over 8 bases. Material: lung tumor tissue, obtained at surgery. The CDR3, as DNA: TGTGCCAGCAGCCACACTAGCGGACAGAGGGGCGAGCAGTACTTC. As protein: CASSHTSGQRGEQYF.